The rows below give T cell receptor beta chains drawn from one sample of a study of blood T cell repertoires in COVID-19. Data came from immunoSEQ multiplex PCR; TCRdb stores just in-frame clones and leaves some out. The table includes 60,000 to 70,000 clones, approximately 83% detected once. Sequencing was carried out using peripheral blood. The receptors originated from a woman aged 55 to 70 with acute or convalescent COVID-19. CDR3s include the opening cysteine and the closing phenylalanine or tryptophan.

V gene	J gene	CDR3 protein
TRBV5-1	TRBJ1-5	CASSLEGLNQPQHF
TRBV14	TRBJ2-7	CASSRSGVLPYEQYF
TRBV3-1/TRBV3-2	TRBJ2-3	CASSQVGGFTDTQYF
TRBV7-9	TRBJ2-2	CASSRTANTGELFF
TRBV10-2	TRBJ2-3	CASRPLAGGPDTQYF
TRBV27	TRBJ2-5	CASSLQASGETQYF
TRBV27	TRBJ1-1	CASSLSTRGASEAFF
TRBV7-2	TRBJ2-1	CASSLGLIAGHEQFF
TRBV30	TRBJ1-4	CACKPRAAEKLFF
TRBV7-2	TRBJ2-7	CASSAAGGNQYEQYF
TRBV5-6	TRBJ2-7	CASSLEAGEQYF
TRBV27	TRBJ1-2	CASSPTYDYGYTF
TRBV12-3/TRBV12-4	TRBJ1-1	CASSFYLFGVFF
TRBV10-2	TRBJ2-7	CASTLGGLAYEQYF
TRBV27	TRBJ1-4	CASSPRQGTNEKLFF
TRBV5-1	TRBJ2-2	CASRPTGANTGELFF
TRBV30	TRBJ1-6	CAWSADRGNSPLHF
TRBV19	TRBJ2-5	CASSTGGGGQETQYF
TRBV28	TRBJ1-5	CASRTGYNQPQHF
TRBV5-8	TRBJ2-1	CASSLRAGGNNEQFF
TRBV5-6	TRBJ1-4	CASSLVKWGDGEKLFF
TRBV2	TRBJ1-5	CASSGQGGNQPQHF
TRBV30	TRBJ1-4	CAWSVDGYGDSREKLFF
TRBV2	TRBJ1-6	CASSEGTDYNSPLHF
TRBV28	TRBJ2-5	CASSLKPDRVETQYF
TRBV28	TRBJ1-6	CASSSARTGVNSPLHF
TRBV12-3/TRBV12-4	TRBJ1-4	CASSLAGNKLFF
TRBV5-1	TRBJ1-4	CASSLGWEAGKLFF
TRBV19	TRBJ1-1	CASRTIQGGNTEAFF
TRBV10-3	TRBJ1-1	CAAGGRGFETEAFF
TRBV6-2/TRBV6-3	TRBJ1-5	CASSYFGRGQGQPQHF
TRBV4-1	TRBJ1-2	CASSRGTNYGYTF
TRBV5-4	TRBJ1-4	CASSFRQGLTNEKLFF
TRBV2	TRBJ2-7	CASRAGEIAYEQYF
TRBV4-2	TRBJ1-5	CASSQETGVNQPQHF
TRBV11-3	TRBJ2-1	CASSVETGDYEQFF
TRBV30	TRBJ1-5	CAWSTRVNQPQHF
TRBV7-2	TRBJ2-5	CASSGGTSWVETQYF
TRBV3-1/TRBV3-2	TRBJ1-2	CASSHFQGDNGYTF
TRBV6-5	TRBJ2-6	CASSSTPLPGANVLTF
TRBV7-6	TRBJ2-3	CASSPSGRAADTQYF